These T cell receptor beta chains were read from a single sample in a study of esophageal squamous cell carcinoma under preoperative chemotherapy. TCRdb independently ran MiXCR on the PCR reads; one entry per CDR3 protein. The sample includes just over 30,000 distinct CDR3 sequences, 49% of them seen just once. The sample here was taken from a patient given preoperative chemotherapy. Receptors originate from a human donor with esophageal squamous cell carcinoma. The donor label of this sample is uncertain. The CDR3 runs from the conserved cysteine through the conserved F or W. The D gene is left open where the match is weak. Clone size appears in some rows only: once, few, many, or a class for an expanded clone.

CDR3 protein: CASSPGTISYEQYF
CDR3 DNA: TGTGCCAGCAGCCCAGGGACAATTTCCTACGAGCAGTACTTC
J gene: TRBJ2-7
clone size: few
D gene: -
V gene: TRBV7-6

CDR3 protein: CASSTGGVTGELFF
CDR3 DNA: TGTGCCAGCAGCACAGGGGGGGTCACCGGGGAGCTGTTTTTT
J gene: TRBJ2-2
clone size: medium-sized
D gene: -
V gene: TRBV7-2

CDR3 protein: CASSLTARNTEAFF
CDR3 DNA: TGTGCCAGCAGCTTGACAGCCCGGAACACTGAAGCTTTCTTT
J gene: TRBJ1-1
clone size: many
D gene: -
V gene: TRBV7-2

CDR3 protein: CASAGGGGRAKDTQYF
CDR3 DNA: TGTGCCAGCGCGGGAGGGGGGGGCCGTGCCAAAGACACCCAGTACTTC
J gene: TRBJ2-4
clone size: -
D gene: TRBD2
V gene: TRBV11-3

CDR3 protein: CASSLGSGRINEQFF
CDR3 DNA: TGTGCCAGCAGTTTGGGTAGCGGGAGGATCAATGAGCAGTTCTTC
J gene: TRBJ2-1
clone size: many
D gene: TRBD2
V gene: TRBV12-3/TRBV12-4

CDR3 protein: CARRSGGRGTDTQYF
CDR3 DNA: TGTGCCAGGAGGTCCGGGGGCCGGGGCACAGATACCCAGTATTTC
J gene: TRBJ2-5
clone size: once
D gene: -
V gene: TRBV7-6

CDR3 protein: CASSPTGTGTDTQYF
CDR3 DNA: TGTGCCAGCAGCCCTACCGGGACAGGCACAGATACGCAGTATTTT
J gene: TRBJ2-3
clone size: -
D gene: TRBD1
V gene: TRBV7-8

CDR3 protein: CASRGTGACVQDTQYF
CDR3 DNA: TGTGCCAGCAGGGGCACCGGGGCCTGTGTTCAGGATACCCAGTATTTC
J gene: TRBJ2-3
clone size: -
D gene: -
V gene: TRBV7-3

CDR3 protein: CASSSGLGGGNKKTQYF
CDR3 DNA: TGTGCCAGCAGCTCGGGGCTCGGGGGAGGGAACAAAAAGACCCAGTACTTC
J gene: TRBJ2-5
clone size: -
D gene: TRBD2
V gene: TRBV7-3

CDR3 protein: CAGIGGGDQDIQYF
CDR3 DNA: TGTGCGGGGATCGGGGGCGGGGACCAAGACATTCAGTACTTC
J gene: TRBJ2-4
clone size: -
D gene: -
V gene: TRBV7-2

CDR3 protein: CASSLGGTGFLAGSNEQFF
CDR3 DNA: TGTGCCAGCAGTTTAGGGGGGACAGGTTTTCTAGCGGGGTCAAATGAGCAGTTCTTC
J gene: TRBJ2-1
clone size: -
D gene: -
V gene: TRBV28

CDR3 protein: CASSAQGGSQETQYF
CDR3 DNA: TGTGCCAGCAGCGCCCAGGGGGGGTCACAAGAGACCCAGTACTTC
J gene: TRBJ2-5
clone size: -
D gene: -
V gene: TRBV7-2

CDR3 protein: CASSFSMGGSETQYF
CDR3 DNA: TGTGCCAGCAGCTTCAGCATGGGGGGCTCAGAGACCCAGTACTTC
J gene: TRBJ2-5
clone size: many
D gene: -
V gene: TRBV7-2

CDR3 protein: CASSWGTGDRNEQFF
CDR3 DNA: TGTGCCAGCAGTTGGGGGACAGGGGACCGTAATGAGCAGTTCTTC
J gene: TRBJ2-1
clone size: -
D gene: TRBD1
V gene: TRBV7-9

CDR3 protein: CASSLATSGDYNEQYF
CDR3 DNA: TGTGCCAGCAGCTTGGCTACAAGCGGGGACTACAATGAGCAGTACTTC
J gene: TRBJ2-5
clone size: -
D gene: TRBD2
V gene: TRBV5-5

CDR3 protein: CASSLEAAVSNEQFF
CDR3 DNA: TGCGCCAGCAGCTTGGAGGCGGCCGTCTCCAATGAGCAGTTCTTC
J gene: TRBJ2-1
clone size: -
D gene: -
V gene: TRBV5-1

CDR3 protein: CASSLHQRDKDTQYF
CDR3 DNA: TGTGCCAGCAGCTTGCACCAGCGGGACAAAGATACGCAGTATTTC
J gene: TRBJ2-3
clone size: once
D gene: -
V gene: TRBV7-8

CDR3 protein: CSASQGMVFNEQFF
CDR3 DNA: TGCAGTGCAAGTCAGGGAATGGTGTTCAATGAGCAGTTCTTC
J gene: TRBJ2-1
clone size: few
D gene: -
V gene: TRBV20-1

CDR3 protein: CASSLSSGSYNEQFF
CDR3 DNA: TGTGCCAGCAGCTTATCCAGCGGGAGCTACAATGAGCAGTTCTTC
J gene: TRBJ2-1
clone size: -
D gene: TRBD2
V gene: TRBV7-8

CDR3 protein: CASSRGNEQFF
CDR3 DNA: TGTGCCAGCAGCCGCGGGAATGAGCAGTTCTTC
J gene: TRBJ2-1
clone size: many
D gene: -
V gene: TRBV7-6

CDR3 protein: CASSEAGGNPYEQYF
CDR3 DNA: TGTGCCAGCAGTGAAGCGGGCGGGAACCCCTACGAGCAGTACTTC
J gene: TRBJ2-7
clone size: few
D gene: -
V gene: TRBV6-1

CDR3 protein: CASSWGGTYNEQFF
CDR3 DNA: TGTGCCAGCAGCTGGGGGGGTACTTACAATGAGCAGTTCTTC
J gene: TRBJ2-1
clone size: -
D gene: TRBD2
V gene: TRBV7-9